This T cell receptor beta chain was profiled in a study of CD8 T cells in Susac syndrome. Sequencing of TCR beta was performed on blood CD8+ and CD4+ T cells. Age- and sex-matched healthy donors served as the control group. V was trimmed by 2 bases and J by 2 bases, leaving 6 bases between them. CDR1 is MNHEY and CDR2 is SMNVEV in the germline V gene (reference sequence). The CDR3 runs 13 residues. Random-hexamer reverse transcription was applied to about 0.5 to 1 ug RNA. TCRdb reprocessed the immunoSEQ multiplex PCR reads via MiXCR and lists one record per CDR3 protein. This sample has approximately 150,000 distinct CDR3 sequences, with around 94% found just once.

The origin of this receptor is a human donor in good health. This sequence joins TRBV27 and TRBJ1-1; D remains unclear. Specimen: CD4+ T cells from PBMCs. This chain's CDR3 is CASSLLQNTEAFF. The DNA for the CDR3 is TGTGCCAGCAGTTTACTCCAAAACACTGAAGCTTTCTTT.